This T cell receptor (beta chain) was observed in a study of Tregs in tolerant kidney transplant recipients. TCRdb's copy holds only in-frame clones and misses some; the assay was immunoSEQ multiplex PCR. The sample carries 40,000 to 50,000 clones, about 92% recorded once. Mixed chimerism was transient after nonmyeloablative marrow transplants from related graft donors. Per the germline V gene, CDR1 is GTSNPN and CDR2 is SVGIG (reference sequence). V dropped 1 base and J dropped 2 bases, with 6 bases sitting between them. This CDR3 has 12 amino acids. The sequence was obtained from a human patient who received a combined kidney and bone marrow transplant. The T cells may partly be graft donor cells. This rearrangement joins TRBV30 to TRBJ2-7, with D hard to call. Sequenced material: CD8+ T cells from blood (PBMCs), taken 12 months after the transplant. CDR3 sequence reads: CAWSAKTYEQYF. Written as DNA, the CDR3 is TGTGCCTGGAGTGCTAAGACCTACGAGCAGTACTTC.